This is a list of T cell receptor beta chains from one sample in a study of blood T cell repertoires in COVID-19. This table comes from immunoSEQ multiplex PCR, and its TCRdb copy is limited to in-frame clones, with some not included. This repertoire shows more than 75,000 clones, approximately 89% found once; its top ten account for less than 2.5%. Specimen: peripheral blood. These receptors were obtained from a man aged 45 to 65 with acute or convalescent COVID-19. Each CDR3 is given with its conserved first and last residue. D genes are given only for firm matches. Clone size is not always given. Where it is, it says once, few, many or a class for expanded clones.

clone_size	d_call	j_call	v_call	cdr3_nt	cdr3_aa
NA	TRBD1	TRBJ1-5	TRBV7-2	TGTGCCAGCAGCTTGGGACAGGGCCAAGGTCAGCCCCAGCATTTT	CASSLGQGQGQPQHF
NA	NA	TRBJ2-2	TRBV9	TGTGCCAGCAGCGTAGCCCAGCGAAGGGAGCTGTTTTTT	CASSVAQRRELFF
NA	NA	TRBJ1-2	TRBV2	TGTGCCAGCAGTGTGCCGGGAGCCACTTATGGCTACACCTTC	CASSVPGATYGYTF
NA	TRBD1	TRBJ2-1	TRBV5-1	TGCGCCAGCAGCGCCGGGACAGGGGGCGCCTCTTGGAATGAGCAGTTCTTC	CASSAGTGGASWNEQFF
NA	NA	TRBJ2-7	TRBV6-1	TGTGCCAGCAGTGAAGTCTCCGAGTCTGAGCAGTACTTC	CASSEVSESEQYF
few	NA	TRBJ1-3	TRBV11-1	TGTGCCAGCAGCAAACACAGGGATACAGCTGGAAACACCATATATTTT	CASSKHRDTAGNTIYF
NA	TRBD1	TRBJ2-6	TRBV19	TGTGCCAGTAGTCCCTGGGGACAGGAGAACCCTGGGGCCAACGTCCTGACTTTC	CASSPWGQENPGANVLTF
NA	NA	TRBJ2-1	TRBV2	TGTGCCAGCAAACAGGGCCATGAGCAGTTCTTC	CASKQGHEQFF
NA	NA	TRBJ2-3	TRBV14	TGTGCCAGCAGCCAGGTGCGCGCAGATACGCAGTATTTT	CASSQVRADTQYF
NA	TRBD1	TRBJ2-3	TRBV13	TGTGCCAGCAGCTTAATGGGACAGGTTCGATGGGATACGCAGTATTTT	CASSLMGQVRWDTQYF
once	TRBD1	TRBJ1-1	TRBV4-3	TGCGCCAGCAGCCATGGGACAGGGAGGTTAGAAAGGGACACTGAAGCTTTCTTT	CASSHGTGRLERDTEAFF
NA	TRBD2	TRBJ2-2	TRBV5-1	TGCGCCAGCAGCTTGTTAGCGGGGCCCGGGGAGCTGTTTTTT	CASSLLAGPGELFF
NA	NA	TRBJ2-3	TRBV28	TGTGCCAGCACCAAGGACAGCTCCACAGATACGCAGTATTTT	CASTKDSSTDTQYF
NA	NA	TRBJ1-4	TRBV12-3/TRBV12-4	TGTGCCAGCAGTTTAGGGACTCGGGAAAAACTGTTTTTT	CASSLGTREKLFF
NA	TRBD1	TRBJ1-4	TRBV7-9	TGTGCCAGCAGCACCCCGACAGGGGAAAAACTGTTTTTT	CASSTPTGEKLFF
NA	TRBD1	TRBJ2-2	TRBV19	TGTGCCAGTAGTACTTCAGCGACAGGGGGAAAGACCGGGGAGCTGTTTTTT	CASSTSATGGKTGELFF
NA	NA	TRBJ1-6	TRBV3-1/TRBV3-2	TGTGCCAGCAGCCCCGAAGGGGGGGGGCCTAATTCACCCCTCCACTTT	CASSPEGGGPNSPLHF
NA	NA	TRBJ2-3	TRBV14	TGTGCCAGCAGCCATCGAGGGGGAGATACGCAGTATTTT	CASSHRGGDTQYF
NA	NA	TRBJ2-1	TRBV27	TGTGCCAGCAGCTCAACCTCTCTAAATGAGCAGTTCTTC	CASSSTSLNEQFF
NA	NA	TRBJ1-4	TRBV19	TGTGCCAGTAGTATAGAAGGGAGGCTGTTTTTT	CASSIEGRLFF
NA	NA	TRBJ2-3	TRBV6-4	TGTGCCAGCAGTGAGCAGGGCGGCACAGATACGCAGTATTTT	CASSEQGGTDTQYF
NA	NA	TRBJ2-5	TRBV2	TGTGCCAGCGAGGGGGTTCGGGAAGGGACCCAGTACTTC	CASEGVREGTQYF
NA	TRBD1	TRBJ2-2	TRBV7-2	TGTGCCAGCAGATGGGACAGGGAGTTCGGGGAGCTGTTTTTT	CASRWDREFGELFF
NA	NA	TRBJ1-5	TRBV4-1	TGCGCCAGCAGCCAAGACAGGGTGATTCTACCCCAGCATTTT	CASSQDRVILPQHF
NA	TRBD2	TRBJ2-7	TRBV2	TGTGCCAGCAGTGAAGCTAGCGGGAGTCCTTCCGAGCAGTACTTC	CASSEASGSPSEQYF
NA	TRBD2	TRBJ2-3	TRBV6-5	TGTGCCAGCAGTCAGCGGGAGAGCACAGATACGCAGTATTTT	CASSQRESTDTQYF
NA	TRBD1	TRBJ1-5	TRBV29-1	TGCAGCGCGCTAACAGGGGAAAGCAATCAGCCCCAGCATTTT	CSALTGESNQPQHF
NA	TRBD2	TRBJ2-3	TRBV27	TGTGCCAGTCGGGCGGGAGGGAGGACAGATACGCAGTATTTT	CASRAGGRTDTQYF
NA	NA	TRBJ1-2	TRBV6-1	TGTGCCAGCAGTGAGGACAGCCTCCATGGCTACACCTTC	CASSEDSLHGYTF
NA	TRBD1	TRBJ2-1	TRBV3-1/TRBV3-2	TGTGCCAGCAGCGGAGCACAGGGGGCAGCGTACAATGAGCAGTTCTTC	CASSGAQGAAYNEQFF
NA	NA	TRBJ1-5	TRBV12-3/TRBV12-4	TGTGCCAGCAGTTTAGCAGAGAATCAGCCCCAGCATTTT	CASSLAENQPQHF
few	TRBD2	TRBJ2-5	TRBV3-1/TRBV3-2	TGTGCCAGCAGCCAAACCTGGTTGACTAGCGGGAGATCTACCCAGTACTTC	CASSQTWLTSGRSTQYF
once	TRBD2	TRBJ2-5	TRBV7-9	TGTGCCAGCAGCTCGGTTGCGGGGGACCAAGAGACCCAGTACTTC	CASSSVAGDQETQYF
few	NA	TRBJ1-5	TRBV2	TGTGCCAGCAGTGAGGCGGCAGGAGGCCAGCCCCAGCATTTT	CASSEAAGGQPQHF
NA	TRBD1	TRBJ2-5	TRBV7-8	TGTGCCAGCAGCCTCGGACAGGAAGAGACCCAGTACTTC	CASSLGQEETQYF
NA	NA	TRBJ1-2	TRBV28	TGTGCCAGCAGTTTGGGCGACATAATGGGTGGCTACACCTTC	CASSLGDIMGGYTF
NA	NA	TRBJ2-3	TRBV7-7	TGTGCCAGCAGCTTAGCGTGTTTACTCAACACAGATACGCAGTATTTT	CASSLACLLNTDTQYF
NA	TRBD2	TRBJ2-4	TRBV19	TGTGCCAGTAGTATGCGGGAGTGGTCGGGAGCCAAAAACATTCAGTACTTC	CASSMREWSGAKNIQYF